Below, 30 T cell receptor beta chains from the same sample are listed, as sequenced in a study of long-term antiretroviral therapy in people with HIV. Sequencing used immunoSEQ v3.0 at survey level. The assay was immunoSEQ multiplex PCR, and TCRdb's table has in-frame clones only and misses some. The sample consists of about 44,000 clones, about 96% of them appearing once. Sequencing used unsorted PBMCs, obtained 3.7 years after starting antiretroviral therapy. The receptors originated from a woman between 45 and 65 years old with HIV.

This sequence joins TRBV5-5 and TRBJ1-2; 9 bases are shared with TRBD1. Germline V gene sequence: CDR1 SGHKS, CDR2 YYEKEE (reference sequence). V lost 5 bases, J lost 8 bases, and 7 bases stayed unmatched. The CDR3 extends over 13 amino acids. CDR3 DNA: TGTGCCAGCAGACCGGGACAGGGAGGAGGCTACACCTTC. This sequence encodes CASRPGQGGGYTF. Complete variable domain (other parts from reference TRBV5-5 and TRBJ1-2): DAGVTQSPTHLIKTRGQQVTLRCSPISGHKSVSWYQQVLGQGPQFIFQYYEKEERGRGNFPDRFSARQFPNYSSELNVNALLLGDSALYLCASRPGQGGGYTFGSGTRLTVV.

The rearrangement links TRBV5-1 to TRBJ1-4; 9 bases map to TRBD1. The germline V gene encodes CDR1 SGHRS and CDR2 YFSETQ. The CDR3 length is 16 residues. With V trimmed by 0 bases and J by 8 bases, 8 bases remained unmatched. The CDR3 DNA is TGCGCCAGCAGCTTGGTGCCACAGGGGGCGTGGGAAAAACTGTTTTTT. This encodes CASSLVPQGAWEKLFF. Looking up the rest from reference TRBV5-1 and TRBJ1-4 gives the full variable domain: KAGVTQTPRYLIKTRGQQVTLSCSPISGHRSVSWYQQTPGQGLQFLFEYFSETQRNKGNFPGRFSGRQFSNSRSEMNVSTLELGDSALYLCASSLVPQGAWEKLFFGSGTQLSVL.

V usage is TRBV6-5 and J usage is TRBJ1-4; 10 bases are shared with TRBD1. The V and J ends lost 5 bases and 11 bases, in that order; junction bases with no gene match: 8. The CDR3 extends over 14 amino acids. Germline-derived CDR1 and CDR2 are MNHEY and SVGAGI. CDR3 bases: TGTGCCAGCAGTCCCCGACAGGGGGCGTGGAAACTGTTTTTT. This translates into CASSPRQGAWKLFF.

The CDR3 here is CASSLEYSGSEQFF. The CDR3 DNA follows: TGTGCCAGCAGCTTAGAGTACAGTGGCTCTGAGCAGTTCTTC. The chain recombines TRBV7-2 with TRBJ2-1, with D unresolved. The V gene lost 1 base and the J gene lost 9 bases, with 13 bases spanning the gap. Per the germline V gene, CDR1 is SGHTA and CDR2 is FQGNSA. The CDR3 length is 14 residues.

The chain recombines TRBV5-1 with TRBJ1-1; D is unresolved. The germline V gene has CDR1 SGHRS and CDR2 YFSETQ. The V end was cut by 3 bases, the J end by 1 base, with 10 bases between. The CDR3 totals 14 residues. CDR3 protein: CASSSTAANTEAFF. In DNA form, the CDR3 reads TGCGCCAGCAGCTCAACGGCCGCGAACACTGAAGCTTTCTTT.

The genes are TRBV10-3 and TRBJ2-6; D possibly uses TRBD1 or TRBD2 (5 bases each). Germline V gene sequence: CDR1 ENHRY, CDR2 SYGVKD. Between the trimmed V and J ends, which lost 2 bases and 4 bases, there was a span of 9 bases. The CDR3 has 15 residues. The CDR3 region is CAISEGTLGANVLTF. CDR3 in DNA: TGTGCCATCAGTGAGGGGACGTTAGGGGCCAACGTCCTGACTTTC.

The genes are TRBV5-1 and TRBJ2-6, with D perhaps TRBD2 (5 bases). With 3 bases removed from V and 1 base from J, the gap between germline ends came to 8 bases. This CDR3 comprises 15 residues. Germline V gene lookup returns CDR1 SGHRS and CDR2 YFSETQ. The CDR3 spells CASSSRGSGANVLTF. DNA of the CDR3: TGCGCCAGCAGCTCTCGCGGGTCTGGGGCCAACGTCCTGACTTTC.

The chain links TRBV6-7 to TRBJ1-3; no firm D call. TRBV6-7 is assigned to the ORF class and has an uncertain function. The CDR3 is 15 residues long. V lost 5 bases and J 0 bases, leaving 11 bases between the germline ends. The CDR3 DNA sequence: TGTGCCAGCAGTAACAATCAGAGCTCTGGAAACACCATATATTTT. Amino acids: CASSNNQSSGNTIYF.

This chain joins TRBV6-5 and TRBJ1-4; a possible D gene is TRBD1 (5 bases). This CDR3 has 15 residues. With 6 bases removed from V and 10 bases from J, the gap between germline ends came to 21 bases. Germline V gene sequence: CDR1 MNHEY, CDR2 SVGAGI. CDR3 loop: CASSQRGGKPGKLFF. In DNA, the CDR3 is TGTGCCAGCAGCCAACGGGGGGGGAAACCGGGAAAACTGTTTTTT.

The chain is built from TRBV5-1 and TRBJ1-1, with D possibly TRBD1 on 5 matching bases. Germline V gives CDR1 SGHRS, CDR2 YFSETQ. The CDR3 has 15 residues. Trimming shortened V by 1 base and J by 4 bases, and 14 bases separated the two germline ends. This CDR3 reads CASSLSGGKVTEAFF. Written as DNA, the CDR3 is TGCGCCAGCAGCTTGAGTGGGGGGAAGGTCACTGAAGCTTTCTTT.

This chain links TRBV2 with TRBJ2-2, with TRBD1 as a possible D gene (5 bases). This CDR3 contains 14 residues. Looked up from germline, CDR1 is SNHLY and CDR2 is FYNNEI. Trimming took 5 bases from V and 0 from J, leaving 7 bases between them. The CDR3 DNA reads TGTGCCAGCAGTAAGGACACGAACACCGGGGAGCTGTTTTTT. As protein: CASSKDTNTGELFF.

This chain connects TRBV5-6 to TRBJ1-2; 7 bases fit TRBD1. Germline trimming cut 1 base from V and 0 bases from J; bases unmatched to any gene: 0. The CDR3 consists of 14 residues. The germline CDR1 and CDR2 sequences are SGHDT and YYEEEE. The CDR3 loop is CASSLTGANYGYTF. DNA of the CDR3: TGTGCCAGCAGCTTGACAGGGGCTAACTATGGCTACACCTTC.

The chain combines TRBV11-2 with TRBJ2-3, with 7 bases lining up with TRBD1. V lost 7 bases to trimming and J lost 7 bases; unmatched junction nucleotides: 8. The length of the CDR3 is 13 residues. Germline V gene data show CDR1 as SGHAT and CDR2 as FQNNGV. CDR3 DNA sequence: TGTGCCAGCAACCTAAGGACAGGATATACGCAGTATTTT. Its translation is CASNLRTGYTQYF.

To note about this clone: An end of the junction differs from the germline gene, which may be a read error. The chain employs TRBV7-7 and TRBJ2-5; D is undetermined. Germline loops: CDR1 SSHAT, CDR2 FNYEAQ (reference sequence). The CDR3 sequence is 8 residues long. The CDR3 nucleotides read TGTGCTAGCAGCTTAGGACACTTC. It encodes CASSLGHF.

This clone was detected once. The CDR3: CASSNRGSSYEQYF. The CDR3 coding sequence is TGTGCCAGCAGCAACAGGGGGAGCTCCTACGAGCAGTACTTC. The J gene is TRBJ2-7, the V gene TRBV6-1, with TRBD1 identical over 8 bases. The CDR3 has 14 residues. Germline CDR1 MNHNS, CDR2 SASEGT. The J segment lost 0 bases and the V segment lost 6 bases, leaving 4 bases of the junction unmatched.

The chain links TRBV11-2 to TRBJ1-2; 9 bases align to TRBD1. The CDR3 extends over 13 amino acids. Germline-derived CDR1 and CDR2 are SGHAT and FQNNGV. Germline trimming cut 5 bases from V and 8 bases from J; bases unmatched to any gene: 6. The CDR3 DNA is TGTGCCAGCAGCCCGGGACAGGGTTCCGGCTACACCTTC. This translates into CASSPGQGSGYTF.

The CDR3 protein is CASSYSQGGEKLFF. The CDR3 DNA reads as TGTGCCAGCAGTTACTCCCAAGGAGGAGAAAAACTGTTTTTT. The chain links TRBV6-5 to TRBJ1-4, with D unresolved. V was clipped by 0 bases and J by 8 bases, with 10 bases between them. The CDR3 extends over 14 amino acids. Per the germline V gene, CDR1 is MNHEY and CDR2 is SVGAGI.

V usage is TRBV6-5 and J usage is TRBJ1-5; tentatively, D is TRBD1 (6 bases). The CDR3 totals 13 residues. Germline values: CDR1 MNHEY, CDR2 SVGAGI. With 6 bases removed from V and 4 bases from J, the gap between germline ends came to 10 bases. CDR3 nucleotide sequence: TGTGCCAGCAGGCGACAGGATAATCAGCCCCAGCATTTT. Amino acids: CASRRQDNQPQHF.

The rearrangement joins TRBV25-1 to TRBJ2-1; maybe TRBD1 (7 bases). Germline assignment: CDR1 MGHDK and CDR2 SYGVNS. The CDR3 consists of 11 residues. V was shortened by 4 bases and J by 15 bases, with 13 bases between the two germline ends. Written as DNA, the CDR3 is TGTGCCAGCAGTGGGGGGGACAGTTTGTTCTTC. It yields the protein CASSGGDSLFF. Drawing the rest from reference TRBV25-1 and TRBJ2-1, the complete variable domain is EADIYQTPRYLVIGTGKKITLECSQTMGHDKMYWYQQDPGMELHLIHYSYGVNSTEKGDLSSESTVSRIRTEHFPLTLESARPSHTSQYLCASSGGDSLFFGPGTRLTVL.

This clone has only a few counts. This chain's CDR3 is CASSARTEANYGYTF. The CDR3 region has the DNA TGTGCCAGCAGCGCAAGGACGGAAGCTAACTATGGCTACACCTTC. The rearrangement uses TRBV9 and TRBJ1-2; no clear D gene. The CDR3 totals 15 residues. Germline assignment: CDR1 SGDLS and CDR2 YYNGEE. The V end lost 3 bases, the J end lost 0 bases, and 12 bases lay between the germline ends.

The V call is TRBV9, the J call TRBJ2-3, with TRBD2 matching over 7 bases. J gave up 1 base and V 3 bases, and 5 bases lay outside the gene matches. This CDR3 contains 15 residues. Germline lookup yields CDR1 SGDLS and CDR2 YYNGEE. The CDR3 DNA sequence: TGTGCCAGCAGCGGCCGGGGGGTTGGCACAGATACGCAGTATTTT. Encoded protein: CASSGRGVGTDTQYF.

The gene calls are TRBV6-1 and TRBJ1-4; D gene uncertain. Per the germline V gene, CDR1 is MNHNS and CDR2 is SASEGT. Trimming shortened V by 9 bases and J by 4 bases, and 6 bases separated the two germline ends. This CDR3 has 11 amino acids. CDR3 residues: CASGRNEKLFF. For the CDR3, the DNA is TGTGCCAGTGGGCGTAATGAAAAACTGTTTTTT.

The chain combines TRBV9 with TRBJ1-2; D is undetermined. The CDR3 has 13 amino acids. Germline lookup yields CDR1 SGDLS and CDR2 YYNGEE. The ends were cut back, 0 bases at V and 13 bases at J, with 16 bases in the middle. CDR3 nucleotides: TGTGCCAGCAGCGTAGGACGTAACTCGGGCCTCACCTTC. Translating it yields CASSVGRNSGLTF.

This chain connects TRBV7-2 to TRBJ2-3; no firm D call. CDR1 SGHTA and CDR2 FQGNSA come from the germline V gene. This CDR3 has 15 amino acids. Trimming cost V 3 bases and J 0 bases, with 10 bases left between them. CDR3 residues: CASSFRDTSTDTQYF. The DNA of the CDR3 is TGTGCCAGCAGCTTTAGGGATACCAGCACAGATACGCAGTATTTT.

The J gene is TRBJ2-4, the V gene TRBV14; D might be TRBD1 (6 bases). This CDR3 spans 15 amino acids. The ends were cut back, 4 bases at V and 7 bases at J, with 17 bases in the middle. The V gene's germline CDR1 is SGHDN and CDR2 FVKESK. The CDR3 loop is CASSPYREGDNIQYF. In nucleotides, the CDR3 is TGTGCCAGCAGCCCCTACAGGGAAGGAGACAACATTCAGTACTTC.

This clone was observed a single time. The V and J genes are TRBV5-4 and TRBJ2-5; possibly TRBD1 for D (5 bases). The V end lost 0 bases, the J end lost 2 bases, and 11 bases lay between the germline ends. The CDR3 is 15 amino acids. Germline CDR1 and CDR2: SGHNT and YYREEE (reference sequence). For the CDR3, the DNA is TGTGCCAGCAGCTTGGCCACGGCAGGGCAAGAGACCCAGTACTTC. It translates to CASSLATAGQETQYF. Together with reference TRBV5-4 and TRBJ2-5, the CDR3 gives the full variable domain: ETGVTQSPTHLIKTRGQQVTLRCSSQSGHNTVSWYQQALGQGPQFIFQYYREEENGRGNFPPRFSGLQFPNYSSELNVNALELDDSALYLCASSLATAGQETQYFGPGTRLLVL.

This sequence joins TRBV5-1 and TRBJ2-3; 10 nucleotides align to TRBD1. Germline CDR1 SGHRS, CDR2 YFSETQ. The CDR3 runs to 15 residues. Trimming cost V 4 bases and J 3 bases; bases outside gene matches: 5. CDR3: CASSETGGGTDTQYF. DNA of the CDR3: TGCGCCAGCAGCGAGACAGGGGGCGGTACAGATACGCAGTATTTT.

V gene TRBV6-1 combines with J gene TRBJ1-4, with 10 positions matching TRBD1. CDR3 length: 14 residues. Germline assignment: CDR1 MNHNS and CDR2 SASEGT. Losses at the gene ends were 7 bases for V and 5 bases for J; bases not matched to a gene: 4. This CDR3 is CASTGDRGNEKLFF. The CDR3 coding sequence is TGTGCCAGCACTGGGGACAGGGGAAATGAAAAACTGTTTTTT.

V usage is TRBV5-4 and J usage is TRBJ1-1, with D possibly matching TRBD1 (5 bases). The CDR3 loop spans 14 amino acids. Trimming pared 1 base from V and 7 bases from J, leaving 14 bases between. CDR1 is SGHNT, CDR2 YYREEE, per germline (reference sequence). CDR3: CASSLWGRQSEAFF. The CDR3 bases are TGTGCCAGCAGCTTGTGGGGACGGCAAAGTGAAGCTTTCTTT.

The chain combines TRBV5-1 with TRBJ2-3; no definite D call. Trimming cost V 0 bases and J 2 bases, with 10 bases left between them. Per the germline V gene, CDR1 is SGHRS and CDR2 is YFSETQ. This CDR3 is 15 amino acids long. DNA for the CDR3: TGCGCCAGCAGCTTGGGACACAACTACACAGATACGCAGTATTTT. Encoded protein: CASSLGHNYTDTQYF.